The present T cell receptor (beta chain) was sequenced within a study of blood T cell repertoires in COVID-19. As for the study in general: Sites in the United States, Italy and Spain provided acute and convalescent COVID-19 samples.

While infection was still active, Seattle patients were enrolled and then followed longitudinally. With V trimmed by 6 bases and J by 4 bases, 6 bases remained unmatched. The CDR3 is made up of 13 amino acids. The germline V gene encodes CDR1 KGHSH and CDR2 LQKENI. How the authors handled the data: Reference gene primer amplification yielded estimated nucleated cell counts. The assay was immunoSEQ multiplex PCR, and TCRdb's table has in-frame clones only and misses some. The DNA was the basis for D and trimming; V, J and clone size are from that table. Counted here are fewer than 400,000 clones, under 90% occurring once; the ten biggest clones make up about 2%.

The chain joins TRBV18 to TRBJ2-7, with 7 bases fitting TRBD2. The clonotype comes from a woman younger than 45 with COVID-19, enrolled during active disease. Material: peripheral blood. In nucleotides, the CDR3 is TGTGCCAGCTCCGGCACGGGGGGTTACGAGCAGTACTTC. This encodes CASSGTGGYEQYF.